Listed below are T cell receptor beta chains from one sample, sequenced in a study of T cell changes during pregnancy in multiple sclerosis. Clones were read by immunoSEQ multiplex PCR, and TCRdb kept only the in-frame ones, dropping some. The top ten clones hold about 2% of a sample with approximately 90,000 clones, around 94% of them seen once. Sequenced material: peripheral blood, taken after pregnancy. These receptors were taken from a female donor with multiple sclerosis, enrolled in a pregnancy study. Each CDR3 is given with its conserved first and last residue. Fields, in order: V gene, clone size, J gene, D gene, CDR3 protein, CDR3 DNA. The D gene is left open where the match is weak. Rows give clone size only sometimes, using once, few, many, or a class for an expanded clone.

TRBV4-3	NA	TRBJ1-2	NA	CASSQDRAPLYGYTF	TGCGCCAGCAGCCAAGATCGAGCACCACTCTATGGCTACACCTTC
TRBV25-1	NA	TRBJ2-5	TRBD1	CASSEGTGGGETQYF	TGTGCCAGCAGTGAAGGGACAGGGGGAGGGGAGACCCAGTACTTC
TRBV6-4	NA	TRBJ1-2	NA	CASSDSRVLGYTF	TGTGCCAGCAGTGACTCGCGGGTTCTAGGCTACACCTTC
TRBV2	NA	TRBJ1-1	TRBD1	CASTLGQDTEAFF	TGTGCCAGCACCTTGGGACAGGACACTGAAGCTTTCTTT
TRBV6-1	NA	TRBJ2-1	TRBD1	CASTRGTGGYNEQFF	TGTGCCAGCACGCGGGGGACAGGGGGCTACAATGAGCAGTTCTTC
TRBV5-1	NA	TRBJ2-2	NA	CASSLWAGESGELFF	TGCGCCAGCAGCTTGTGGGCAGGGGAGTCCGGGGAGCTGTTTTTT
TRBV19	NA	TRBJ2-7	TRBD1	CASSSPPGQGTDEQYF	TGTGCCAGTAGTTCCCCCCCCGGACAGGGTACCGACGAGCAGTACTTC
TRBV27	NA	TRBJ2-7	NA	CASSFSRDYEQYF	TGTGCCAGCAGTTTCTCACGGGACTACGAGCAGTACTTC
TRBV7-8	NA	TRBJ1-2	NA	CASSFSNPSGGYTF	TGTGCCAGCAGCTTTTCCAATCCCTCTGGCGGCTACACCTTC
TRBV5-1	once	TRBJ2-2	TRBD1	CASSQLGQGAGELFF	TGCGCCAGCAGCCAACTGGGACAGGGGGCCGGGGAGCTGTTTTTT
TRBV6-5	NA	TRBJ2-7	NA	CASSSTRQEQQYF	TGTGCCAGCAGCTCTACTAGACAAGAGCAGCAGTACTTC
TRBV19	NA	TRBJ1-2	TRBD1	CASSNTGTDFYGYTF	TGTGCCAGTAGTAATACCGGGACAGACTTCTATGGCTACACCTTC
TRBV27	NA	TRBJ2-1	NA	CASSVRSGTYYNEQFF	TGTGCCAGCAGTGTCCGCAGCGGGACATACTACAATGAGCAGTTCTTC
TRBV6-5	NA	TRBJ2-7	TRBD1	CASRPTRDRGAEQYF	TGTGCCAGCAGACCGACTAGGGACAGGGGGGCCGAGCAGTACTTC
TRBV7-9	NA	TRBJ2-6	TRBD1	CASRTTGVSGANVLTF	TGTGCCAGCAGGACGACAGGGGTATCCGGGGCCAACGTCCTGACTTTC
TRBV14	NA	TRBJ2-5	NA	CASSSITGAQETQYF	TGTGCCAGCAGTTCCATTACAGGTGCGCAAGAGACCCAGTACTTC
TRBV6-1	NA	TRBJ1-5	NA	CASSLEDSAGGAQHF	TGTGCCAGCAGTCTCGAGGACAGCGCTGGTGGGGCCCAGCATTTT
TRBV27	NA	TRBJ1-5	NA	CASSLRRELDQPQHF	TGTGCCAGCAGTTTACGCCGGGAGTTGGATCAGCCCCAGCATTTT
TRBV9	NA	TRBJ2-1	TRBD2	CASSVSGGATNEQFF	TGTGCCAGCAGCGTTAGCGGGGGGGCGACAAATGAGCAGTTCTTC
TRBV19	NA	TRBJ1-2	NA	CASSPDYGYTF	TGTGCCAGTAGTCCCGACTATGGCTACACCTTC
TRBV28	NA	TRBJ2-2	NA	CASSLGGGLGTGELFF	TGTGCCAGCAGTTTAGGAGGTGGGCTCGGCACCGGGGAGCTGTTTTTT
TRBV7-2	NA	TRBJ2-3	TRBD2	CASSPGLAGYTDTQYF	TGTGCCAGCAGTCCCGGACTAGCGGGGTACACAGATACGCAGTATTTT
TRBV27	NA	TRBJ1-3	NA	CASSLSYSGNTIYF	TGTGCCAGCAGTTTATCATACTCTGGAAACACCATATATTTT
TRBV7-2	NA	TRBJ1-4	NA	CASSLVGGGPTNEKLFF	TGTGCCAGCAGCCTTGTGGGGGGGGGTCCAACTAATGAAAAACTGTTTTTT
TRBV6-1	NA	TRBJ1-5	NA	CASAESSNQPQHF	TGTGCCAGCGCTGAGTCTAGCAATCAGCCCCAGCATTTT
TRBV6-5	NA	TRBJ2-6	NA	CASSYRGTGANVLTF	TGTGCCAGCAGTTACCGTGGGACAGGGGCCAACGTCCTGACTTTC
TRBV19	NA	TRBJ2-7	NA	CASSILGQGTYEQYF	TGTGCCAGTAGTATCCTGGGGCAGGGTACCTACGAGCAGTACTTC
TRBV5-1	NA	TRBJ1-1	TRBD1	CASTKDRVTEAFF	TGCGCCAGCACCAAGGACAGGGTCACTGAAGCTTTCTTT
TRBV28	NA	TRBJ1-2	NA	CASRKSAGSLYTF	TGTGCCAGCAGAAAAAGTGCCGGGTCTTTATACACCTTC
TRBV11-2	NA	TRBJ2-7	TRBD2	CASSLGSGGSWEQYF	TGTGCCAGCAGCTTGGGTAGCGGGGGGTCCTGGGAGCAGTACTTC
TRBV6-6	NA	TRBJ2-5	NA	CASSYSRETQYF	TGTGCCAGCAGTTACTCGCGTGAGACCCAGTACTTC
TRBV6-1	NA	TRBJ1-5	NA	CASSEALQVFGSYSNQPQHF	TGTGCCAGCAGTGAAGCGCTTCAGGTTTTTGGATCTTATAGCAATCAGCCCCAGCATTTT
TRBV27	NA	TRBJ2-5	NA	CASSLFQGGVQETQYF	TGTGCCAGCAGTTTATTTCAGGGGGGTGTCCAAGAGACCCAGTACTTC
TRBV7-3	NA	TRBJ2-5	TRBD2	CASSPLRGGQETQYF	TGTGCCAGCAGCCCCCTGCGGGGGGGGCAAGAGACCCAGTACTTC
TRBV19	NA	TRBJ2-3	NA	CASSILARGRDTQYF	TGTGCCAGTAGTATCCTAGCGAGGGGGCGGGATACGCAGTATTTT
TRBV6-1	NA	TRBJ2-1	NA	CASSTYLGVGNEQFF	TGTGCCAGCAGTACCTACCTAGGGGTGGGCAATGAGCAGTTCTTC
TRBV7-6	NA	TRBJ2-1	TRBD2	CASSPGQSGGYNEQFF	TGTGCCAGCAGCCCCGGCCAAAGCGGGGGCTACAATGAGCAGTTCTTC
TRBV6-1	NA	TRBJ1-1	NA	CASSVRENTEAFF	TGTGCCAGCAGTGTGAGGGAGAACACTGAAGCTTTCTTT
TRBV29-1	NA	TRBJ1-2	NA	CSVARGMNYGYTF	TGCAGCGTTGCCCGGGGGATGAACTATGGCTACACCTTC
TRBV5-1	NA	TRBJ2-7	TRBD1	CASSLASSGTGLSEQYF	TGCGCCAGCAGCTTGGCCTCGTCGGGGACAGGGCTAAGCGAGCAGTACTTC
TRBV7-2	NA	TRBJ2-2	TRBD1	CASSLAKSGQGVDGELFF	TGTGCCAGCAGCTTAGCAAAAAGCGGACAGGGGGTCGACGGGGAGCTGTTTTTT
TRBV2	once	TRBJ2-3	NA	CASSVRAIRSTDTQYF	TGTGCCAGCAGTGTGCGAGCGATACGTAGCACAGATACGCAGTATTTT
TRBV9	once	TRBJ2-1	NA	CASSPLGGSSLNEQFF	TGTGCCAGCAGCCCTTTGGGGGGTTCTTCTCTCAATGAGCAGTTCTTC
TRBV29-1	NA	TRBJ2-4	NA	CSVEVQWGPGRYSLAKNIQYF	TGCAGCGTTGAGGTTCAATGGGGGCCCGGACGGTATTCACTAGCCAAAAACATTCAGTACTTC
TRBV18	NA	TRBJ2-5	TRBD2	CASSRLGTSGLQETQYF	TGTGCCAGCTCACGATTAGGGACTAGCGGGCTCCAAGAGACCCAGTACTTC